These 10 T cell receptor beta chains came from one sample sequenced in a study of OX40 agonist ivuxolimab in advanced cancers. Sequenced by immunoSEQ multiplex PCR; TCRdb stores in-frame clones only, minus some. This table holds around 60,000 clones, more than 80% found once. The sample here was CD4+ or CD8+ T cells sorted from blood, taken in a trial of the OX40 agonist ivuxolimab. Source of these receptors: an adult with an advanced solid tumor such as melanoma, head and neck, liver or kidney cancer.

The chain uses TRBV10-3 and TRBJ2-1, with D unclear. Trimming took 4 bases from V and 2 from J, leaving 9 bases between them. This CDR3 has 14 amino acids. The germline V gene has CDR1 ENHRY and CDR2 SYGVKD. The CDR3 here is CAISGWGTYNEQFF. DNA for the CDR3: TGTGCCATCAGTGGCTGGGGAACCTACAATGAGCAGTTCTTC.

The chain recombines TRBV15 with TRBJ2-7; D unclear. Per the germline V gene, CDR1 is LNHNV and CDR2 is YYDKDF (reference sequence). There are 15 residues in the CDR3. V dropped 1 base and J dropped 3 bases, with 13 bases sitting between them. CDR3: CATSRGPAGDYEQYV. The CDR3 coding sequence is TGTGCCACCAGCAGAGGCCCCGCCGGAGACTACGAGCAGTACGTC.

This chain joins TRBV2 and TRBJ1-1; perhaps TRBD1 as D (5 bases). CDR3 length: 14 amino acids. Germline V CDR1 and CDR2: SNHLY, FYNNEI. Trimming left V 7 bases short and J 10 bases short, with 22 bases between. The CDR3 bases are TGTGCCAGCAAAGTTGGGGACCCACTGAGCGGAGCTTTCTTT. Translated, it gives CASKVGDPLSGAFF.

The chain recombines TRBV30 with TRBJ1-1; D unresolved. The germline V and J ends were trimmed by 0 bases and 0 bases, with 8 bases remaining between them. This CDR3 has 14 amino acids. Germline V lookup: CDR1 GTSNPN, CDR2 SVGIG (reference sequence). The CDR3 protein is CAWSVEGLNTEAFF. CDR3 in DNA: TGTGCCTGGAGTGTAGAGGGCCTGAACACTGAAGCTTTCTTT.

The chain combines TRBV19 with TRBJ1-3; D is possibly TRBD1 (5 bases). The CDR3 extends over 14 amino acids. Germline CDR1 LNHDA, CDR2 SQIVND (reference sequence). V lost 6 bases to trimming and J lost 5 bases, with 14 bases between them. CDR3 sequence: CASSDSYPRNTIYF. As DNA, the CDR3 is TGTGCCAGTAGCGACAGTTATCCCAGAAACACCATATATTTT.

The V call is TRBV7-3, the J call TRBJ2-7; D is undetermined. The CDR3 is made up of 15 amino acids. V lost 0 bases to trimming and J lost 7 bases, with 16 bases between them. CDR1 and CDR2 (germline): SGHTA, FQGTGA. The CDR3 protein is CASSLTLASPREQYF. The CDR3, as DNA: TGTGCCAGCAGCTTAACGTTGGCGAGTCCGAGGGAGCAGTACTTC.

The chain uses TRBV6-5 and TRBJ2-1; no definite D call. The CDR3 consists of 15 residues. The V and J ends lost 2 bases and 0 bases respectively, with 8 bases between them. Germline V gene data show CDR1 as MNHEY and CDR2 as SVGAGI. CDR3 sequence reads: CASSYDRSSYNEQFF. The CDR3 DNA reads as TGTGCCAGCAGTTACGACCGCAGCTCCTACAATGAGCAGTTCTTC.

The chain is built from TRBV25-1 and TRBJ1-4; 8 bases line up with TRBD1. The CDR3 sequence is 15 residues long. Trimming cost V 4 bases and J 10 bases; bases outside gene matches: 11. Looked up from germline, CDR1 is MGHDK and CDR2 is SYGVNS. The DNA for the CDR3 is TGTGCCAGCAGTGGATTCGGGACAGGCATTCGAAAACTGTTTTTT. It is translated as CASSGFGTGIRKLFF.

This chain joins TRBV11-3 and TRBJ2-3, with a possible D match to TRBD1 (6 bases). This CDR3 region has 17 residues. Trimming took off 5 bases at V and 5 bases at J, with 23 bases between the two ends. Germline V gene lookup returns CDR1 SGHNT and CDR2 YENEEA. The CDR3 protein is CASSLHFTGLVGDTQYF. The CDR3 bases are TGTGCCAGCAGCCTTCACTTCACAGGGTTAGTTGGAGATACGCAGTATTTT.

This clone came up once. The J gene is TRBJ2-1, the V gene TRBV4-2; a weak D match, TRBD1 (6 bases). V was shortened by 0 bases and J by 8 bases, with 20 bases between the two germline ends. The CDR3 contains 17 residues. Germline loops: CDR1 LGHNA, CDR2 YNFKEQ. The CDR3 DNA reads TGTGCCAGCAGCCAAGATTTCGGACAACAGGGACATTATGAGCAGTTCTTC. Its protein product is CASSQDFGQQGHYEQFF.